In its sample, the clone carrying this TCR beta chain was seen many times. The antigen is unknown. The record originates from a study of T-cell reconstitution after alpha-beta-depleted transplantation in children. Overall study findings and caveats: At day 60, the high TCRbeta diversity found in some patients originated from recipient T cells and thymic progenitors that had survived.

During its preparation, the TCRbeta library received unique molecular identifiers. TCRdb fed the PCR reads into MiXCR, producing one record per CDR3 protein. The table lists about 160,000 distinct CDR3 sequences, over 8.5% of them singletons, with less than 15% in the top ten. Per germline, CDR1 LGHDT and CDR2 YNNKEL (reference sequence). The CDR3 contains 14 residues. Between the trimmed V and J ends, which lost 0 bases and 1 base, there was a span of 6 bases. The sample in question was PBMCs, obtained before TCRalphabeta/CD19-depleted stem cell transplant. The chain carries TRBV3-1 and TRBJ1-1; D is unresolved. The origin of this receptor is a boy between 2 and 10 years old with acute myeloid leukemia, due to receive a stem cell transplant. The chain's CDR3 is CASSQDSGNTEAFF. The DNA of the CDR3 is TGTGCCAGCAGCCAAGACAGCGGGAACACTGAAGCTTTCTTT.